What follows are 8 T cell receptor beta chains derived from one specimen sequenced in a study of CD8+ T cells in alopecia areata. Treatment denoted: oral pan-JAK inhibitor, 5-10 mg twice daily. Investigators isolated RNA and reverse transcribed it into cDNA to act as the sequencing template. TCRdb's copy holds only in-frame clones and misses some; the assay was immunoSEQ multiplex PCR. This table holds 200,000 or so clones, roughly 64% found once. The source material was CD4+ T cells sorted from blood, sampled at week 24, from a patient treated with tofacitinib. The receptors here all came from a human donor with alopecia areata.

V usage is TRBV5-1 and J usage is TRBJ2-3; D unresolved. This CDR3 contains 15 residues. The germline V gene has CDR1 SGHRS and CDR2 YFSETQ. The V end was cut by 0 bases, the J end by 1 base, with 9 bases between. CDR3 loop: CASSLADPRTDTQYF. The CDR3 nucleotides read TGCGCCAGCAGCTTGGCCGACCCCCGCACAGATACGCAGTATTTT.

The rearrangement links TRBV29-1 to TRBJ2-3, with D perhaps given as TRBD1 or TRBD2 (5 bases each). The V gene's germline CDR1 is SQVTM and CDR2 ANQGSEA. V was pared by 4 bases and J by 4 bases, with 18 bases between. The CDR3 totals 15 residues. In nucleotides, the CDR3 is TGCAGCGTTGTATTGGGGCGGCTGGGGGCAGATACGCAGTATTTT. Protein sequence: CSVVLGRLGADTQYF.

This chain links TRBV29-1 with TRBJ1-4; the match to TRBD1 covers 7 bases. There are 13 residues in the CDR3. Germline V lookup: CDR1 SQVTM, CDR2 ANQGSEA. The V segment lost 7 bases and the J segment 4 bases; nucleotides outside the gene matches: 6. The CDR3 coding sequence is TGCAGCGCTACAGGGGACGGTAATGAAAAACTGTTTTTT. This codes for CSATGDGNEKLFF.

This chain joins TRBV6-6 and TRBJ2-4; the match to TRBD2 covers 7 bases. V dropped 7 bases and J dropped 0; count of bases not matched to a gene: 3. This CDR3 has 14 amino acids. Germline V gene data show CDR1 as MNHNY and CDR2 as SVGAGI (reference sequence). The CDR3 loop reads CASNSGGAKNIQYF. CDR3 in DNA: TGTGCCAGCAATTCGGGGGGAGCCAAAAACATTCAGTACTTC.

The chain combines TRBV5-4 with TRBJ2-5; D may be TRBD1 or TRBD2 (7 bases each). CDR1 is SGHNT, CDR2 YYREEE, per germline (reference sequence). V lost 8 bases and J lost 0, with 14 bases in between. The CDR3 extends over 14 amino acids. In DNA form, the CDR3 reads TGTGCCAGTGGGGGGGGACAGTACCAAGAGACCCAGTACTTC. Amino acid sequence: CASGGGQYQETQYF.

This clone appeared a few times. This sample also contains other DNA sequences that code for the same CDR3. The rearrangement uses TRBV29-1 and TRBJ1-3, with 7 bases matching TRBD1. CDR3 length equals 11 residues. The V gene's germline CDR1 is SQVTM and CDR2 ANQGSEA. CDR3 DNA: TGCAGTACAGGGGAGGGAAACACCATATATTTT. Encoded protein: CSTGEGNTIYF. The full variable domain, its missing parts supplied by reference TRBV29-1 and TRBJ1-3, is SAVISQKPSRDICQRGTSLTIQCQVDSQVTMMFWYRQQPGQSLTLIATANQGSEATYESGFVIDKFPISRPNLTFSTLTVSNMSPEDSSIYLCSTGEGNTIYFGEGSWLTVV.

V and J are TRBV7-2 and TRBJ1-5; 8 bases map to TRBD1. Germline trimming cut 2 bases from V and 5 bases from J; bases unmatched to any gene: 5. CDR3 length: 15 residues. Germline assignment: CDR1 SGHTA and CDR2 FQGNSA. The CDR3 loop is CASSLSTGDDQPQHF. The DNA of the CDR3 is TGTGCCAGCAGCTTATCGACAGGGGACGATCAGCCCCAGCATTTT.

CDR3 protein: CASSYGGARTDTQYF. The CDR3 DNA reads as TGTGCCAGCAGTTACGGCGGTGCCCGCACAGATACGCAGTATTTT. The J gene is TRBJ2-3, the V gene TRBV6-6; no clear D. Germline CDR1 is MNHNY and CDR2 is SVGAGI (reference sequence). V was pared by 2 bases and J by 1 base, with 10 bases between. This CDR3 is built from 15 residues.